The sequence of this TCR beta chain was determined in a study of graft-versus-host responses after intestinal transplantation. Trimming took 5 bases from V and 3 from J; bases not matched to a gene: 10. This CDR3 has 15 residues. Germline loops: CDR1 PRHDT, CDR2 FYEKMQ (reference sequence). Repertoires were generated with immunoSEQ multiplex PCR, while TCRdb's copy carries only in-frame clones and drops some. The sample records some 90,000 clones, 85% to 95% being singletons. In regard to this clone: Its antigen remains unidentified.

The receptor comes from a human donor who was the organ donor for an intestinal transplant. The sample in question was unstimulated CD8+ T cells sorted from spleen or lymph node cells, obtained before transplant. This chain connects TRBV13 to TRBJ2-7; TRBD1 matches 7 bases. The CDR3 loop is CASSHRQGPLYEQYF. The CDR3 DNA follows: TGTGCCAGCAGCCACCGACAGGGTCCCCTCTACGAGCAGTACTTC. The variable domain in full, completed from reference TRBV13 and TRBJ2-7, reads AAGVIQSPRHLIKEKRETATLKCYPIPRHDTVYWYQQGPGQDPQFLISFYEKMQSDKGSIPDRFSAQQFSDYHSELNMSSLELGDSALYFCASSHRQGPLYEQYFGPGTRLTVT.